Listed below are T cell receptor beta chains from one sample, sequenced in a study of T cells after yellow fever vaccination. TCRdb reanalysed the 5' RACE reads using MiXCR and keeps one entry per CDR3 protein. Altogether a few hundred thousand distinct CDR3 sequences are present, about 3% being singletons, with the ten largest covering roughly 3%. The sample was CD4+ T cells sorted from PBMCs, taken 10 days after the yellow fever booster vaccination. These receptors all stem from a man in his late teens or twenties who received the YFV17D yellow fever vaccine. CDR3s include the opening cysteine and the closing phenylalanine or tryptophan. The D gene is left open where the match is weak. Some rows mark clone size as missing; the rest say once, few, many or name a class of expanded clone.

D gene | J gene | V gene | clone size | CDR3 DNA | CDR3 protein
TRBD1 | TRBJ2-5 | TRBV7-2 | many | TGTGCCAGCAGCTCGGACAGGCAAGAGACCCAGTACTTC | CASSSDRQETQYF
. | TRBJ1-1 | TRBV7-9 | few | TGTGCCAGCAGGCGCCTAGTTGACAGGGAAGCTTTCTTT | CASRRLVDREAFF
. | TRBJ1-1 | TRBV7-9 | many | TGTGCCAGCAGCTTAGCGGGCAGGAGAATCTTATCAACCCGCGGGACTGAAGCTTTCTTT | CASSLAGRRILSTRGTEAFF
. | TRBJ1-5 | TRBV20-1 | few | TGCAGTGCTAGGACGCGAAATCAGCCCCAGCATTTT | CSARTRNQPQHF
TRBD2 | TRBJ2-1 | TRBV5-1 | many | TGCGCCAGCAGCTTGACTAGCGGGGTGGGGAATGAGCAGTTCTTC | CASSLTSGVGNEQFF
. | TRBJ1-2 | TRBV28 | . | TGTGCCAGCAGTTCAACAGGGAGGTATGGCTACACCTTC | CASSSTGRYGYTF
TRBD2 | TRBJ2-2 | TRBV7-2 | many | TGTGCCAGCAGCTTGCGGGGGGGTCAAGCCGGGGAGCTGTTTTTT | CASSLRGGQAGELFF
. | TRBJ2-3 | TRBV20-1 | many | TGCAGTGCTAGCATCCTGGGGGCTAAAGGCAGCACAGATACGCAGTATTTT | CSASILGAKGSTDTQYF
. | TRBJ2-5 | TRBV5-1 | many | TGCGCCAGCAGCCCGAGGGAGGCAGGTTGGGAGACCCAGTACTTC | CASSPREAGWETQYF
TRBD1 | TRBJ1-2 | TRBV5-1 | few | TGCGCCAGCAGCTTCGACAGGGGGTCCAACTATGGCTACACCTTC | CASSFDRGSNYGYTF
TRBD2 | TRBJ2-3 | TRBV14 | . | TGTGCCAGCAGCCCGAAACTAGCGGGGGATACGCAGTATTTT | CASSPKLAGDTQYF
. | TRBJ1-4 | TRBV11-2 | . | TGTGCCAGCAGCTCATGGGGATCAACTAATGAAAAACTGTTTTTT | CASSSWGSTNEKLFF
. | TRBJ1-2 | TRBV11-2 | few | TGTGCCAGCAGCTTTATTACCCGCAACTATGGCTACACCTTC | CASSFITRNYGYTF
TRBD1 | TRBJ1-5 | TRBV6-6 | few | TGTGCCAGCAGCCGAGACAGGGCCAATCAGCCCCAGCATTTT | CASSRDRANQPQHF
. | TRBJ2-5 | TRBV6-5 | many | TGTGCCAGCAGTCCACGGGGCCTTCGGGAGACCCAGTACTTC | CASSPRGLRETQYF
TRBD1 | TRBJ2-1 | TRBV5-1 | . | TGCGCCAGCAGCTTGGGGATTGTCGAACAGGGGGCCACCTACAATGAGCAGTTCTTC | CASSLGIVEQGATYNEQFF
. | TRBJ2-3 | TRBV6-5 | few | TGTGCCAGCAGTTACCGAGGGGGCACAGATACGCAGTATTTT | CASSYRGGTDTQYF
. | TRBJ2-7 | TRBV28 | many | TGTGCCAGCAGCACAGGGGGGGCCTACGAGCAGTACTTC | CASSTGGAYEQYF
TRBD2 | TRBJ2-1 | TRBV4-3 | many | TGCGCCAGCAGCCAAGATGGGTGGGGGACTAGCGGGGGTGATTACAATGAGCAGTTCTTC | CASSQDGWGTSGGDYNEQFF
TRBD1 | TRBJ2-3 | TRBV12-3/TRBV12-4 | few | TGTGCCAGCAGGAGGATCGGGACAGGGTCATCAGATACGCAGTATTTT | CASRRIGTGSSDTQYF
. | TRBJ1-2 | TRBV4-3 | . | TGCGCCAGCAGCCAGGGTAAAGGGAACTATGGCTACACCTTC | CASSQGKGNYGYTF
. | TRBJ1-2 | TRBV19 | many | TGTGCCAGTAGTCTGGGACCGAATGGCTACACCTTC | CASSLGPNGYTF
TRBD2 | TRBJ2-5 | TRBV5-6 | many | TGTGCCAGCAGCTTGGGCCGGACTAGCGGGGGCCAAGAGACCCAGTACTTC | CASSLGRTSGGQETQYF
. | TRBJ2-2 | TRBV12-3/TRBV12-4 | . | TGTGCCAGCAGTTTCGGGGGTGTAAACACCGGGGAGCTGTTTTTT | CASSFGGVNTGELFF
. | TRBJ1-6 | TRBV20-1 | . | TGCAGTGCAAACACAGGGTCCTATACTTCACCCCTCCACTTT | CSANTGSYTSPLHF
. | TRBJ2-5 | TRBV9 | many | TGTGCCAGCAGCGTTAGCGGTCCGCCTGGGACCCAGTACTTC | CASSVSGPPGTQYF
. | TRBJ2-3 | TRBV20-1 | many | TGCAGTGGTGGGGGGCCTACAGATACGCAGTATTTT | CSGGGPTDTQYF
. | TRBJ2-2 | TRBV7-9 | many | TGTGCCAGCAGCTTTGGGGCAGGAAACACCGGGGAGCTGTTTTTT | CASSFGAGNTGELFF
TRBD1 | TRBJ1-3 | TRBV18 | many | TGTGCCAGCTCAGAGGGACAGAAAAACACCATATATTTT | CASSEGQKNTIYF
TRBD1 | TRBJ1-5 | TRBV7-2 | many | TGTGCCAGCAGCTTAGCGAGGACAGGGTTCAATCAGCCCCAGCATTTT | CASSLARTGFNQPQHF
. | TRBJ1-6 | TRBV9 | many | TGTGCCAGCAGCCTGAGAGAGGGAGGTGGAGTTTCGGGCTCACCCCTCCACTTT | CASSLREGGGVSGSPLHF
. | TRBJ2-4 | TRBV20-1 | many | TGCAGTGCTAGAGATTCTTGGGGGGCCAAAAACATTCAGTACTTC | CSARDSWGAKNIQYF
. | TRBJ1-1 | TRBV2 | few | TGTGCCAGCAGTGAAAGTCGTACGAACACTGAAGCTTTCTTT | CASSESRTNTEAFF
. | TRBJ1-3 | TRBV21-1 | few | TGTGCCAGCAGTGGCGGGGTCCTTGGAAACACCATATATTTT | CASSGGVLGNTIYF
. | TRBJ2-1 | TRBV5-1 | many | TGCGCCAGCAGCTTTCGGCCCAGCCCGGATGAGCAGTTCTTC | CASSFRPSPDEQFF
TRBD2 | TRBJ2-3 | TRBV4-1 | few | TGCGCCAGCAGCCAAGATCCCCGGGGGGTCACAGATACGCAGTATTTT | CASSQDPRGVTDTQYF
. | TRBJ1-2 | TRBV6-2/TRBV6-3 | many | TGTGCCAGCACCAGGCCCGAAACGGTCTATGGCTACACCTTC | CASTRPETVYGYTF
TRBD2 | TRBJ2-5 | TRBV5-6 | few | TGTGCCAGCAGTCCCCTATTGAGCGGGGGGCCACAAGAGACCCAGTACTTC | CASSPLLSGGPQETQYF
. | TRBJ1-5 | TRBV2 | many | TGTGCCAGCAGTGATTCGCAGGGAGGCAATCAGCCCCAGCATTTT | CASSDSQGGNQPQHF
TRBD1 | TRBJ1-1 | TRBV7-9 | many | TGTGCCAGCAGCTTAGCCACAGGGGCGCCTATGAACACTGAAGCTTTCTTT | CASSLATGAPMNTEAFF
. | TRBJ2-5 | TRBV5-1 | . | TGCGCCAGCAGCTTGGTGGGGTATAACCAAGAGACCCAGTACTTC | CASSLVGYNQETQYF
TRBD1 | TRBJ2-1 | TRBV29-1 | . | TGCAGCGGCGGACAGGGGGCCGATGAGCAGTTCTTC | CSGGQGADEQFF
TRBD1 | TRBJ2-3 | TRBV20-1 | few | TGCAGTGCTAACGGACAGGGGCGTTCGCAGTATTTT | CSANGQGRSQYF
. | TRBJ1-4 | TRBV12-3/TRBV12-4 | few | TGTGCCAGCAGTCAACAGGGAAGGCATGAAAAACTGTTTTTT | CASSQQGRHEKLFF
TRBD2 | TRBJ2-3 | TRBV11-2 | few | TGTGCCAGCAGCCCGCGGCGGGGGGGCGAACCAGATACGCAGTATTTT | CASSPRRGGEPDTQYF
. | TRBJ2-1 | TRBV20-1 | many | TGCAGTGCTAGAGGCCGGGACTACAATGAGCAGTTCTTC | CSARGRDYNEQFF